The 8 T cell receptor beta chains given below trace back to one sample, sequenced in a study of blood T cell repertoires in COVID-19. Libraries were prepared by immunoSEQ multiplex PCR; TCRdb keeps only in-frame clonotypes and omits some of them. The data hold over 250,000 clones, with approximately 92% observed a single time. Sequencing was performed on PBMCs or T cells enriched from blood (not recorded which). The receptors shown here come from a woman aged 18 to 35 who had recovered from COVID-19.

J is TRBJ2-3 and V is TRBV5-1; TRBD2 agrees at 7 bases. The CDR3 spans 16 residues. V was clipped by 1 base and J by 5 bases; unmatched bases: 10. The V gene's germline CDR1 is SGHRS and CDR2 YFSETQ. The CDR3 region is CASSLTTGGGIDTQYF. The CDR3 coding sequence is TGCGCCAGCAGCTTGACGACTGGCGGGGGAATAGATACGCAGTATTTT.

This rearrangement joins TRBV2 to TRBJ2-2; TRBD1 matches at 12 bases. The CDR3 extends over 16 amino acids. The J segment lost 1 base and the V segment lost 6 bases, leaving 3 bases of the junction unmatched. Germline V lookup: CDR1 SNHLY, CDR2 FYNNEI. The CDR3 DNA reads as TGTGCCAGCAGGGGGACAGGGGGCAGGAACACCGGGGAGCTGTTTTTT. As protein: CASRGTGGRNTGELFF.

The chain is built from TRBV29-1 and TRBJ1-1; no reliable D call. V was trimmed by 7 bases and J by 0 bases, leaving 12 bases between them. The germline V gene has CDR1 SQVTM and CDR2 ANQGSEA. CDR3 length equals 13 residues. The CDR3 DNA reads TGCAGCGCCACACCCAGAATGAACACTGAAGCTTTCTTT. Translating it yields CSATPRMNTEAFF.

The V gene is TRBV6-5, the J gene TRBJ1-2, with TRBD1 as a possible D gene (5 bases). The CDR3 is 12 residues long. In germline, CDR1 is MNHEY, CDR2 SVGAGI. Deletions cut 10 bases from V and 3 bases from J, with 12 bases between. The chain's CDR3 is CAIFGADYGYTF. In nucleotides, the CDR3 is TGTGCCATTTTTGGGGCGGACTATGGCTACACCTTC.

The chain couples TRBV6-5 to TRBJ2-7; TRBD2 matches at 11 bases. With 6 bases clipped from V and 1 base from J, the junction kept 5 bases outside the gene matches. CDR1 MNHEY and CDR2 SVGAGI come from the germline V gene. CDR3 length equals 15 residues. The CDR3 region has the DNA TGTGCCAGCAGGACGGGGACTAGCGGTTCCTACGAGCAGTACTTC. Translation: CASRTGTSGSYEQYF.

The rearrangement links TRBV5-1 to TRBJ2-1; TRBD2 matches 9 bases. CDR3 length: 21 residues. V lost 4 bases, J lost 0 bases, and 20 bases stayed unmatched. The germline V gene encodes CDR1 SGHRS and CDR2 YFSETQ. The CDR3 here is CASSLYGIRRGGDYSYNEQFF. In DNA, the CDR3 is TGCGCCAGCAGCCTATACGGGATCCGGCGGGGGGGCGATTACTCCTACAATGAGCAGTTCTTC.

CDR3 residues: CASSLGTSRATDTQYF. The DNA for the CDR3 is TGTGCCAGCAGCTTAGGAACTAGCCGCGCGACAGATACGCAGTATTTT. The chain carries TRBV7-9 and TRBJ2-3; D is possibly TRBD2 (6 bases). CDR3 length: 16 residues. Between the trimmed V and J ends, which lost 1 base and 3 bases, there was a span of 14 bases. Per germline, CDR1 SEHNR and CDR2 FQNEAQ (reference sequence).

This rearrangement joins TRBV4-1 to TRBJ1-1; D is possibly TRBD1 (6 bases). The germline V and J ends were trimmed by 3 bases and 0 bases, with 17 bases remaining between them. The CDR3 length is 17 residues. Germline V gene lookup returns CDR1 MGHRA and CDR2 YSYEKL. CDR3 nucleotides: TGCGCCAGCAGCCATCGCCGAACAGGGATAATGAACACTGAAGCTTTCTTT. Translating it yields CASSHRRTGIMNTEAFF.